Listed here are 18 T cell receptor beta chains from one sample, sequenced in a study of blood T cell repertoires in COVID-19. Sequencing used immunoSEQ multiplex PCR; TCRdb keeps in-frame clones, though not all of them. The data contain 140,000 to 150,000 clones, under 90% of them singletons. The source material was peripheral blood. The receptors derive from a man between 65 and 79 years old who had recovered from COVID-19.

This clone was counted at least ten times. This chain connects TRBV3-1 (or the pseudogene TRBV3-2) to TRBJ2-3; possibly TRBD2 for D (6 bases). V gave up 3 bases and J gave up 4 bases, with 11 bases separating them. There are 14 residues in the CDR3. Germline V gene data show CDR1 as LGHDT and CDR2 as YNNKEL (reference sequence). CDR3: CASSQEGYPDTQYF. CDR3 nucleotides: TGTGCCAGCAGCCAGGAGGGCTACCCAGATACGCAGTATTTT.

The chain is built from TRBV12-3 or TRBV12-4 and TRBJ2-2, with D possibly TRBD2 on 6 matching bases. The CDR3 sequence is 13 residues long. Trimming removed 9 bases from V and 4 bases from J, with 12 bases in between. The CDR3, as DNA: TGTGCCAGTCAGGAGCGGGTCACCGGGGAGCTGTTTTTT. Its translation: CASQERVTGELFF.

V gene TRBV11-3 combines with J gene TRBJ2-2, with 9 bases identical to TRBD1. The CDR3 is 16 amino acids. Germline trimming cut 2 bases from V and 5 bases from J; bases unmatched to any gene: 6. Germline loops: CDR1 SGHNT, CDR2 YENEEA. CDR3 loop: CASSLTGGKGTGELFF. CDR3 sequence (DNA): TGTGCCAGCAGCTTAACAGGGGGCAAAGGAACCGGGGAGCTGTTTTTT.

This clone has just a few counts. V gene TRBV6-6 combines with J gene TRBJ2-3; TRBD2 matches at 7 bases. V gave up 5 bases and J gave up 0 bases; unmatched junction bases: 11. The CDR3 consists of 17 residues. CDR1 and CDR2 (germline): MNHNY, SVGAGI (reference sequence). The CDR3 coding sequence is TGTGCCAGCAGTCAAAGGGAGGGAGGCCTTAGCACAGATACGCAGTATTTT. Translating it yields CASSQREGGLSTDTQYF.

The rearrangement uses TRBV11-1 and TRBJ2-7; the D is unclear. The germline V gene encodes CDR1 SGHAT and CDR2 FQDESV (reference sequence). CDR3 size: 15 residues. V was cut by 2 bases and J by 2 bases, with 13 bases left in between. The CDR3 here is CASSLTPLGAYEQYF. The CDR3 bases are TGTGCCAGCAGCTTAACCCCTCTGGGCGCCTACGAGCAGTACTTC. The full variable domain, its missing parts supplied by reference TRBV11-1 and TRBJ2-7, is EAEVAQSPRYKITEKSQAVAFWCDPISGHATLYWYRQILGQGPELLVQFQDESVVDDSQLPKDRFSAERLKGVDSTLKIQPAELGDSAMYLCASSLTPLGAYEQYFGPGTRLTVT.

This clone was found a few times. V is TRBV5-6 and J is TRBJ1-4, with 7 bases fitting TRBD1. The CDR3 consists of 13 residues. Trimming at V came to 2 bases and at J to 7 bases, leaving 2 bases not matched to a gene. The germline V gene encodes CDR1 SGHDT and CDR2 YYEEEE. The CDR3 DNA follows: TGTGCCAGCAGCTTCGGGACAGCTGAAAAACTGTTTTTT. As protein: CASSFGTAEKLFF.

This chain's CDR3 is CASSLAGTGGETQYF. CDR3 in DNA: TGTGCCAGCAGCTTAGCCGGGACAGGGGGGGAGACCCAGTACTTC. V is TRBV11-2 and J is TRBJ2-5; TRBD1 aligns across 11 bases. Germline V gene lookup returns CDR1 SGHAT and CDR2 FQNNGV. Germline trimming cut 1 base from V and 5 bases from J; bases unmatched to any gene: 3. The CDR3 runs to 15 residues. Filled out from reference TRBV11-2 and TRBJ2-5, the complete variable domain reads EAGVAQSPRYKIIEKRQSVAFWCNPISGHATLYWYQQILGQGPKLLIQFQNNGVVDDSQLPKDRFSAERLKGVDSTLKIQPAKLEDSAVYLCASSLAGTGGETQYFGPGTRLLVL.

This chain connects TRBV21-1 to TRBJ2-1; the listed D gene, TRBD2, was not tested against the DNA. TRBV21-1 is annotated as a pseudogene. The CDR3 has 15 residues. DNA of the CDR3: TGTGCCAGCCGAGGGGCCGGGACTACTTACAATGAGCAGTTCTTC. It translates to CASRGAGTTYNEQFF.

This clone has just a few counts. V usage is TRBV7-9 and J usage is TRBJ2-3; TRBD2 matches at 9 bases. The CDR3 has 18 residues. CDR1 is SEHNR, CDR2 FQNEAQ, per germline (reference sequence). After removal of 5 bases from V and 0 bases from J, the junction contained 12 bases not matched to a gene. This CDR3 is CASSLTLTGLASTDTQYF. DNA for the CDR3: TGTGCCAGCAGCCTAACTCTAACGGGACTAGCTAGCACAGATACGCAGTATTTT.

The rearrangement links TRBV7-2 to TRBJ1-6, with D possibly matching TRBD1 (6 bases). Trimming pared 1 base from V and 15 bases from J, leaving 13 bases between. The CDR3 runs 13 residues. Looked up from germline, CDR1 is SGHTA and CDR2 is FQGNSA. CDR3 DNA: TGTGCCAGCAGCTTAGACTTTACACAGGGCCTCCACTTT. The encoded protein is CASSLDFTQGLHF.

In this sample, this clone turned up a few times. The V gene is TRBV3-1 (or the pseudogene TRBV3-2), the J gene TRBJ2-2; the match to TRBD2 covers 8 bases. J lost 3 bases, V lost 6 bases, and 6 bases had no gene match. This CDR3 spans 15 amino acids. The germline V gene encodes CDR1 LGHDT and CDR2 YNNKEL (reference sequence). CDR3 protein: CASSPGLAYTGELFF. CDR3 coding DNA: TGTGCCAGCAGTCCCGGACTAGCTTACACCGGGGAGCTGTTTTTT.

The V gene is TRBV28, the J gene TRBJ2-1; 7 nucleotides match TRBD1. The CDR3 sequence is 13 residues long. From germline, CDR1 is MDHEN and CDR2 SYDVKM. V dropped 4 bases and J dropped 9; count of bases not matched to a gene: 6. Here the CDR3 reads CASSSTGVAEQFF. CDR3 DNA sequence: TGTGCCAGCAGTTCCACAGGGGTTGCTGAGCAGTTCTTC. Full variable domain (rest looked up from reference TRBV28 and TRBJ2-1): DVKVTQSSRYLVKRTGEKVFLECVQDMDHENMFWYRQDPGLGLRLIYFSYDVKMKEKGDIPEGYSVSREKKERFSLILESASTNQTSMYLCASSSTGVAEQFFGPGTRLTVL.

J is TRBJ2-4 and V is TRBV2; TRBD1 is a possible D gene (5 bases). This CDR3 has 17 amino acids. Germline lookup yields CDR1 SNHLY and CDR2 FYNNEI. Between the trimmed V and J ends, which lost 7 bases and 3 bases, there was a span of 22 bases. The CDR3, as DNA: TGTGCCAGCACCGACCCTGTGACAGAAGTTGGCAAAAACATTCAGTACTTC. This gives the protein CASTDPVTEVGKNIQYF.

This chain links TRBV4-1 with TRBJ2-7, with 12 bases fitting TRBD2. The CDR3 has 18 amino acids. Trimming at V came to 2 bases and at J to 4 bases, leaving 12 bases not matched to a gene. CDR1 MGHRA and CDR2 YSYEKL come from the germline V gene. In nucleotides, the CDR3 is TGCGCCAGCAGCCAACTGACCCTGACTAGCGGGAGAAGTTACGAGCAGTACTTC. Its translation: CASSQLTLTSGRSYEQYF.

The chain is built from TRBV27 and TRBJ2-1; 12 nucleotides agree with TRBD2. This CDR3 is built from 16 residues. The V and J ends lost 3 bases and 9 bases, in that order; junction bases with no gene match: 9. Germline values: CDR1 MNHEY, CDR2 SMNVEV (reference sequence). CDR3 in DNA: TGTGCCAGCAGTTTTCGGACTAGCGGGAACGGCGGTGAGCAGTTCTTC. Its translation is CASSFRTSGNGGEQFF.

The gene calls are TRBV5-6 and TRBJ2-3, with TRBD2 identical over 13 bases. This CDR3 has 15 residues. In germline, CDR1 is SGHDT, CDR2 YYEEEE. The junction had 6 bases not matched to a gene; V was cut back by 2 bases and J by 9 bases. The CDR3 reads CASSLLAGGVRTQYF. The CDR3 DNA sequence: TGTGCCAGCAGCTTACTAGCGGGAGGGGTCCGCACGCAGTATTTT.

The V and J genes are TRBV5-1 and TRBJ1-1; D unresolved. The CDR3 consists of 14 residues. Trimming left V 4 bases short and J 0 bases short, with 10 bases between. Germline loops: CDR1 SGHRS, CDR2 YFSETQ. CDR3 region: CASSSTGMNTEAFF. Written as DNA, the CDR3 is TGCGCCAGCAGCAGTACGGGAATGAACACTGAAGCTTTCTTT.

This clone has a single count. This chain joins TRBV18 and TRBJ1-1, with D maybe TRBD1 (5 bases). V dropped 3 bases and J dropped 0 bases, with 8 bases sitting between them. Germline V gives CDR1 KGHSH, CDR2 LQKENI. CDR3 length: 14 amino acids. CDR3 protein: CASSPTALNTEAFF. The DNA for the CDR3 is TGTGCCAGCTCACCGACAGCCTTGAACACTGAAGCTTTCTTT.